Reported below is one T cell receptor beta chain. This sample was taken from a study of T cell responses to AZD1222 COVID-19 vaccine. TCRdb keeps only in-frame clones here, not all; method: immunoSEQ multiplex PCR. Among 150,000 or so clones listed, about 92% were seen once. After removal of 7 bases from V and 5 bases from J, the junction contained 8 bases not matched to a gene. The CDR3 is made up of 15 amino acids. Germline-derived CDR1 and CDR2 are MDHEN and SYDVKM. This chain connects TRBV28 to TRBJ1-2; 12 bases agree with TRBD1. The input for sequencing was peripheral blood, taken 28 days after the second AZD1222 dose. This clonotype originated in an adult who received the AZD1222 COVID-19 vaccine. The CDR3 loop is CASTLGGQGAYGYTF. The CDR3 DNA is TGTGCCAGCACCCTCGGGGGACAGGGGGCATATGGCTACACCTTC.